The 19 T cell receptor beta chains presented below share a single source sample, sequenced in a study of blood T cells in healthy people across ages. It was with a sample-barcoded 5' primer and a J-beta primer mix that a second PCR of about 6 to 11 cycles was run. One entry per CDR3 protein, called by TCRdb with MiXCR from the 5' RACE reads. The sample has roughly 730,000 distinct CDR3 sequences, around 50% seen once. The source material was blood. Receptors were obtained from a man aged 40-50 years in good health.

This chain links TRBV7-2 with TRBJ2-1, with 10 bases matching TRBD2. CDR1 is SGHTA and CDR2 is FQGNSA in the germline V gene. The CDR3 totals 14 residues. The V segment lost 4 bases and the J segment 6 bases; nucleotides outside the gene matches: 3. CDR3: CASSWTSGRNEQFF. DNA of the CDR3: TGTGCCAGCAGCTGGACTAGCGGACGCAATGAGCAGTTCTTC.

The chain combines TRBV12-5 with TRBJ1-4, with unresolved D. This CDR3 is 13 amino acids long. Germline assignment: CDR1 LGHNT and CDR2 FRNRAP. V lost 5 bases and J 5 bases, leaving 9 bases between the germline ends. CDR3 bases: TGTGCTAGTGGTGACCCGGGGAATGAAAAACTGTTTTTT. Translating gives CASGDPGNEKLFF.

The rearrangement uses TRBV7-3 and TRBJ2-5; perhaps TRBD1 as D (5 bases). CDR1 is SGHTA and CDR2 is FQGTGA in the germline V gene. Trimming stripped 5 bases from V and 3 bases from J, with 13 bases between. The length of the CDR3 is 14 residues. In nucleotides, the CDR3 is TGTGCCAGCAGCCGCCCCCTAGGGGAAGAGACCCAGTACTTC. Translation: CASSRPLGEETQYF. The full variable domain, in which reference TRBV7-3 and TRBJ2-5 provide the parts outside the CDR3, is GAGVSQTPSNKVTEKGKYVELRCDPISGHTALYWYRQSLGQGPEFLIYFQGTGAADDSGLPNDRFFAVRPEGSVSTLKIQRTERGDSAVYLCASSRPLGEETQYFGPGTRLLVL.

This clonotype appeared a single time. The V gene is TRBV7-6, the J gene TRBJ2-3; the D is unclear. Trimming took off 4 bases at V and 0 bases at J, with 11 bases between the two ends. CDR1 SGHVS and CDR2 FNYEAQ come from the germline V gene. The CDR3 sequence is 15 residues long. The CDR3 DNA is TGTGCCAGCAGCTCAGAAACGTCTAGCACAGATACGCAGTATTTT. This gives the protein CASSSETSSTDTQYF.

As concerns this clonotype: The junction departs from the called germline gene at one end, perhaps through a read error. The chain is built from TRBV7-7 and TRBJ2-5; D may be TRBD2 (6 bases). The CDR3 runs 14 residues. Germline V gives CDR1 SSHAT, CDR2 FNYEAQ (reference sequence). This chain's CDR3 is CASSLLTSSETQYF. Written as DNA, the CDR3 is TGTGCTAGCAGCTTACTGACTAGTTCAGAGACCCAGTACTTC. The entire variable domain, with the rest obtained from reference TRBV7-7 and TRBJ2-5, is as follows: GAGVSQSPRYKVTKRGQDVTLRCDPISSHATLYWYQQALGQGPEFLTYFNYEAQPDKSGLPSDRFSAERPEGSISTLTIQRTEQRDSAMYRCASSLLTSSETQYFGPGTRLLVL.

V is TRBV13 and J is TRBJ2-7, with 13 bases matching TRBD2. The V gene end was trimmed by 5 bases and the J gene end by 6 bases; junction bases not matched to a gene: 1. CDR3 length: 13 amino acids. Germline CDR1 PRHDT, CDR2 FYEKMQ (reference sequence). The CDR3 nucleotides read TGTGCCAGCAGCGGACTAGCGGGGGTCGAGCAGTACTTC. It is translated as CASSGLAGVEQYF.

This chain connects TRBV20-1 to TRBJ1-2; D is possibly TRBD1 (6 bases). The CDR3 consists of 14 residues. V was trimmed by 5 bases and J by 3 bases, leaving 16 bases between them. From germline, CDR1 is DFQATT and CDR2 SNEGSKA (reference sequence). The CDR3 loop reads CSAQVKQGYYGYTF. DNA for the CDR3: TGCAGTGCTCAAGTAAAACAGGGATACTATGGCTACACCTTC.

The chain is built from TRBV6-1 and TRBJ1-1; TRBD1 aligns across 7 bases. The germline V gene encodes CDR1 MNHNS and CDR2 SASEGT. Germline trimming cut 6 bases from V and 0 bases from J; bases unmatched to any gene: 7. The CDR3 runs to 15 residues. CDR3: CASREGQYMNTEAFF. The CDR3 DNA follows: TGTGCCAGCAGGGAGGGACAGTACATGAACACTGAAGCTTTCTTT.

V is TRBV6-2 or TRBV6-3 and J is TRBJ2-1; 10 bases agree with TRBD2. Per the germline V gene, CDR1 is MNHEY and CDR2 is SVGEGT. V shed 4 bases and J 8 bases; nucleotides not matched to a gene: 11. The CDR3 has 16 amino acids. Written as DNA, the CDR3 is TGTGCCAGCAGTTCTCCTGGACTAGCGGTAAGGGATGAGCAGTTCTTC. It codes for CASSSPGLAVRDEQFF.

The rearrangement joins TRBV10-3 to TRBJ2-7; TRBD2 agrees at 7 bases. The CDR3 contains 14 residues. Germline CDR1 reads ENHRY; CDR2 reads SYGVKD. The junction had 4 bases not matched to a gene; V was cut back by 4 bases and J by 1 base. The CDR3 nucleotides read TGTGCCATCAGTGTTAGGCGGGAGTCCTACGAGCAGTACTTC. Its protein product is CAISVRRESYEQYF.

To note about this clonotype: This may come from a read error, since a much larger clone is one base off. This sequence joins TRBV29-1 and TRBJ1-1; weak D call: TRBD1 (6 bases). Deletions cut 7 bases from V and 1 base from J, with 16 bases between. Germline V gives CDR1 SQVTM, CDR2 ANQGSEA. The CDR3 length is 14 residues. CDR3 in amino acids: CSADAGQRNTEAFF. The CDR3 nucleotides are TGCAGCGCCGATGCTGGACAGAGGAACACTGAAGCTTTCTTT.

This clonotype is a singleton in its sample. The V call is TRBV24-1, the J call TRBJ2-2; 11 bases map to TRBD2. Trimming cost V 7 bases and J 3 bases; bases outside gene matches: 6. CDR3 size: 16 residues. Germline assignment: CDR1 KGHDR and CDR2 SFDVKD. Here the CDR3 reads CATSEPLAGDTGELFF. Written as DNA, the CDR3 is TGTGCCACCAGCGAACCACTAGCGGGGGACACCGGGGAGCTGTTTTTT.

The chain uses TRBV10-3 and TRBJ2-5; D possibly corresponds to TRBD1 (7 bases). The CDR3 length is 18 residues. The V gene's germline CDR1 is ENHRY and CDR2 SYGVKD. V dropped 10 bases and J dropped 2 bases, with 29 bases sitting between them. The CDR3 reads CATSTARDQGGMQETQYF. The CDR3 bases are TGTGCCACCTCCACCGCCCGGGACCAGGGGGGAATGCAAGAGACCCAGTACTTC.

This chain connects TRBV28 to TRBJ2-7, with a weak D call TRBD1 (7 bases). CDR3 length equals 14 residues. The germline CDR1 and CDR2 sequences are MDHEN and SYDVKM. V lost 6 bases, J lost 2 bases, and 14 bases lay in between. The CDR3 region is CASRRQGGPYEQYF. As DNA, the CDR3 is TGTGCCAGCAGGAGACAGGGAGGCCCCTACGAGCAGTACTTC.

V is TRBV3-1 and J is TRBJ2-1, with 7 bases fitting TRBD1. CDR3 length: 17 residues. Germline values: CDR1 LGHDT, CDR2 YNNKEL (reference sequence). V trimming: 4 bases; J trimming: 3 bases; junction bases outside the gene matches: 12. Here the CDR3 DNA reads TGTGCCAGCAGCCCGACTCTCGGGACAGCCTTCTACAATGAGCAGTTCTTC. Residues: CASSPTLGTAFYNEQFF.

The chain is built from TRBV7-2 and TRBJ1-6; weak D call: TRBD1 (5 bases). Trimming shortened V by 4 bases and J by 3 bases, and 7 bases separated the two germline ends. The CDR3 consists of 14 residues. Germline CDR1 reads SGHTA; CDR2 reads FQGNSA. CDR3 coding DNA: TGTGCCAGCAGCTCAGACAGCTATAATTCACCCCTCCACTTT. It specifies CASSSDSYNSPLHF.

The V and J genes are TRBV28 and TRBJ2-7; the D gene is possibly TRBD2 (6 bases). Germline V gives CDR1 MDHEN, CDR2 SYDVKM. The ends were cut back, 8 bases at V and 0 bases at J, with 32 bases in the middle. The CDR3 spans 20 residues. The CDR3 protein is CASGGQPPKGRVSRSYEQYF. The DNA of the CDR3 is TGTGCCAGCGGAGGGCAGCCACCGAAGGGAAGGGTTAGCCGCTCCTACGAGCAGTACTTC.

The chain employs TRBV4-3 and TRBJ2-3, with 9 bases fitting TRBD1. The germline gives CDR1 LGHNA, CDR2 YSLEER. This CDR3 spans 15 amino acids. The V and J ends lost 6 bases and 6 bases, in that order; junction bases with no gene match: 10. The CDR3 DNA reads as TGCGCCAGCAGGGGGGGGACAGGGTTGTTGGATACGCAGTATTTT. It is translated as CASRGGTGLLDTQYF.

This clonotype has more than one count but fewer than ten. This sequence joins TRBV9 and TRBJ2-3; 9 nucleotides agree with TRBD2. J gave up 4 bases and V 3 bases, and 15 bases lay outside the gene matches. The V gene's germline CDR1 is SGDLS and CDR2 YYNGEE. The CDR3 runs to 18 residues. CDR3 sequence: CASSGPRELAGRSDTQYF. DNA for the CDR3: TGTGCCAGCAGCGGGCCTCGGGAGCTAGCGGGAAGGTCAGATACGCAGTATTTT.